This entry is about one T cell receptor beta chain. Its antigen target is currently unknown. No qualities accompany the bases; no much larger clone lies one base away. The data were taken from a study of shared clonotypes between healthy human individuals (dated by TCRdb to the early 2020s). Study-level background: The cohort comprised a couple of women and a few men aged 18 to 49 years. For each donor, three plates each were used for CD4 naive and CD4 memory, two plates were used for CD8 naive, and one plate was used for CD8 memory. To estimate repertoire size and how much clonotype sharing occurs between individuals, the study deeply sequenced the blood TCR repertoires of 5 or 6 healthy adults. To increase sequencing depth and limit assay-specific biases, different laboratories used diverse techniques to prepare libraries and sequence TCR repertoires. Between about 0.9 and 9 billion PBMCs per donor were obtained by leukapheresis.

The donors were healthy, HIV-negative adults who had no recently reported acute infections or vaccinations. Only Caucasian adults living in Nashville, Tennessee, USA were represented among the donors. Magnetic negative selection was used to enrich CD4+ T cells, after which naive cells were positively selected on CD45RA and the negative fraction became the memory subset. After blood collection by leukapheresis, PBMCs were isolated using Ficoll-Histopaque density gradient centrifugation and then cryopreserved in the vapor phase of liquid nitrogen. Analytical flow cytometry was used to check the purity and quantity of each magnetically sorted T cell population. Genomic DNA was isolated from each sorted fraction and quantified by UV absorbance on a Nanodrop 2000c. TCR CDR3 regions were amplified from genomic DNA by multiplex PCR using the deep immunoSEQ assay. Extracted genomic DNA from each cell subset was spread evenly across all wells of several immunoSEQ 96-well plates, with each plate serving as a replicate. For sorted subsets, roughly 200 ng of genomic DNA, equivalent to roughly 30,000 T cell genomes, went into each replicate PCR. The purified libraries were quantified using a Qubit 3.0 fluorometer, sized with a Bioanalyzer 2100, and then quantified again using the KAPA Library Quantification kit. Every immunoSEQ 96-well plate was sequenced on a separate single-read 150-cycle Illumina NextSeq 550 flow cell. On the study's bioinformatics: Because the immunoSEQ output held only junctional sequences and lacked quality scores, the filtering could not match the filtering applied to full-length reads. Sequences were annotated with PyIR, a Python wrapper for IgBLAST v1.9, using IMGT germline references to assign V/J genes and CDR3. Reads were filtered out if the reads had weak V/J assignments (E-value above 1e-6), no CDR3, stop codons, out-of-frame junctions, or ambiguous translated residues. V3J clonotypes were defined as sequences sharing an identical inferred V gene, J gene, and CDR3 amino acid sequence. Percentage overlap between repertoires was computed as shared unique clonotypes divided by the size of the smaller repertoire. Three approaches were used to assess repertoire richness: RTK rarefaction, the Chao1 estimator, and Recon v2.1 estimates of unobserved clonotypes. Generation probabilities were computed with OLGA for all TCRbeta clonotypes obtained by the gDNA method from a handful of donors. The clones in this table, taken by TCRdb from immuneACCESS, are in-frame only. Not every clone is retained; where verified, under half of the shortfall comes from an unresolved V gene, and the cause of the rest is unknown. The D gene and trimming were derived from the DNA, and the V and J assignments and clone size from that table. For this sample there are roughly 1,500,000 clones; approximately 98.5% appear just once. The ten largest account for approximately 0.4% of the sample.

V loses 5 bases, J loses 7 bases, and the germline ends lie 12 bases apart. Spanning cysteine to phenylalanine, the CDR3 consists of 13 amino acids. The DNA shown is the 39-base CDR3, in frame from base 1. The germline V gene yields SGHTA for CDR1 and FQGNSA for CDR2. Overall study outcomes, separate from this receptor: Sampling was restricted to blood, and TCR repertoires in tissues likely differ from the TCR repertoires found in blood. Because the study included only a small number of donors, the genetic and exposure-history diversity represented was limited. Across a few donors, approximately 5% of naive CD4, roughly 3.5% of naive CD8, around 2.1% of memory CD4, and about 0.4% of memory CD8 clonotypes were shared. Pairwise subsampling led to the expectation that sequencing depth would affect the degree of clonotype sharing among donors. Clonotypes shared by all four sorted-subset donors showed higher generation probabilities than non-shared clonotypes. Naive subsets generally had larger estimated clonotype richness than memory subsets did. Even with the large sequencing depth, rarefaction of the sorted-subset datasets indicated that sequencing was incomplete.

The TCR was taken from a man between 25 and 39 years old in good health. Recombination linked TRBV7-2 to TRBJ2-1; no confident D gene assignment can be made. Sequenced sample: naive CD4+ T cells sorted from blood. The sample's cell subset or site label, decoded: CD45RA+ positively selected. CDR3 reads: CASSLLDWNEQFF. The nucleotide sequence is TGTGCCAGCAGCCTCCTAGACTGGAATGAGCAGTTCTTC.